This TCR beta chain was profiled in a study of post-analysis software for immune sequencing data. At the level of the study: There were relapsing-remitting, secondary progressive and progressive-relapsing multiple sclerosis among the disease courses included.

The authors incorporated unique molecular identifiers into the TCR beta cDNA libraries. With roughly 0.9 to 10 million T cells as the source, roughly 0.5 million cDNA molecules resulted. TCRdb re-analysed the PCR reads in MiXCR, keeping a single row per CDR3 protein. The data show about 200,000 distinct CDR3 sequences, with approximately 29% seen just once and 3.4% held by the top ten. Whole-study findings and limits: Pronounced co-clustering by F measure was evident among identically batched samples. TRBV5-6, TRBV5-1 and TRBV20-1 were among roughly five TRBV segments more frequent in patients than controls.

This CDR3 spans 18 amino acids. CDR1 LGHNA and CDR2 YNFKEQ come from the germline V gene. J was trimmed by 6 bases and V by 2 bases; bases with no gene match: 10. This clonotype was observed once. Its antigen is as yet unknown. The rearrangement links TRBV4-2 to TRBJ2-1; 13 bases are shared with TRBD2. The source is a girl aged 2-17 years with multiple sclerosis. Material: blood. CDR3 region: CASSQRTGTSGACNEQFF. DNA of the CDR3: TGTGCCAGCAGCCAACGAACCGGGACTAGCGGGGCTTGCAATGAGCAGTTCTTC.